This note documents a single T cell receptor beta chain sequence. The data originate from a study of response to subunit inactivated influenza vaccine. TCRdb used MiXCR to reprocess the RT-PCR reads, holding one entry per CDR3 protein. The sample shows 150,000 to 200,000 distinct CDR3 sequences, approximately 12% of them seen only once. The CDR3 runs 15 residues. Trimming took off 0 bases at V and 2 bases at J, with 8 bases between the two ends. CDR1 and CDR2 (germline): MNHEY, SVGEGT. The same specimen was also included in a second study, on T cells expressing NK-cell markers. Per that study: The cDNA for TCR beta came from 5'RACE template switching with UMIs. Underlying the TCR beta repertoires were sorted CD3+CD56+NKG2C+, CD3+CD56+NKG2C- and CD3+CD56-NKG2C+ T cells. HCMV seropositivity characterized seven of the eight sequenced donors, and seronegativity one. Dominant NKG2C+ clonotypes made up roughly 1.0-7.0% of CD8+ T cells in several donors. In a handful of donors, dominant clonotypes made up about 28.3-65% of CD3+CD56-NKG2C+ cells.

Sequencing was performed on CD8+ T cells sorted from PBMCs, taken approximately 12 days after vaccination. This TCR came from a man aged 50 to 59 who received an inactivated influenza vaccine. This chain connects TRBV6-2 or TRBV6-3 to TRBJ2-1, with TRBD1 as a possible D gene (6 bases). CDR3 DNA sequence: TGTGCCAGCAGTTACTCGTGGGGGCCCTACAATGAGCAGTTCTTC. This sequence encodes CASSYSWGPYNEQFF.